These 17 T cell receptor beta chains came from one sample sequenced in a study of shared clonotypes between healthy human individuals. Repertoires were generated with immunoSEQ multiplex PCR, while TCRdb's copy carries only in-frame clones and drops some. Altogether over 95,000 clones are present, 68% being singletons, with the ten largest covering roughly 23%. The sequenced sample was memory CD8+ T cells sorted from blood. Described subset: CD45RO+ cells pooled with CCR7-negative TemRA cells. All receptors derive from a young woman in good health.

This chain connects TRBV10-1 to TRBJ2-1; TRBD1 aligns across 9 bases. From germline, CDR1 is WNHNN and CDR2 SYGVQD (reference sequence). The V and J ends lost 2 bases and 3 bases, in that order; junction bases with no gene match: 5. This CDR3 region has 16 residues. The CDR3 coding sequence is TGCGCCAGCAGTGAGGGAGGGACAGGGCGCTACAATGAGCAGTTCTTC. Protein sequence: CASSEGGTGRYNEQFF.

The CDR3 region has the DNA TGCGCCAGCAGCTTTTGGCAGGGGGACGCAGATACGCAGTATTTT. Protein: CASSFWQGDADTQYF. The chain links TRBV5-1 to TRBJ2-3; 7 positions match TRBD1. The CDR3 contains 15 residues. The trim removed 2 bases at V and 4 bases at J, leaving 7 bases unmatched. The germline gives CDR1 SGHRS, CDR2 YFSETQ.

This clone appeared a few times. The chain couples TRBV6-4 to TRBJ2-5; 9 bases fit TRBD2. The J call may not be correct, given that the DNA end is closer to TRBJ2-7. The germline CDR1 and CDR2 sequences are MRHNA and SNTAGT. The CDR3 length is 15 residues. The CDR3 here is CASSEGSGSSYEQYF. The CDR3 nucleotides read TGTGCCAGCAGTGAGGGTAGCGGGAGCTCCTACGAGCAGTACTTC.

The gene calls are TRBV29-1 and TRBJ2-5; D is ambiguous. V was pared by 5 bases and J by 4 bases, with 8 bases between. The CDR3 contains 11 residues. CDR1 is SQVTM and CDR2 is ANQGSEA in the germline V gene. Written as DNA, the CDR3 is TGCAGCGTTCTAGGATCAGAGACCCAGTACTTC. It specifies CSVLGSETQYF. Variable domain in full (rest from reference TRBV29-1 and TRBJ2-5): SAVISQKPSRDICQRGTSLTIQCQVDSQVTMMFWYRQQPGQSLTLIATANQGSEATYESGFVIDKFPISRPNLTFSTLTVSNMSPEDSSIYLCSVLGSETQYFGPGTRLLVL.

This clone was observed a handful of times. The CDR3 here is CASSRTQGSFDEQYF. The CDR3, as DNA: TGTGCCAGCAGTAGGACACAGGGAAGTTTTGACGAGCAGTACTTC. The chain employs TRBV25-1 and TRBJ2-7; D is possibly TRBD1 (6 bases). The germline V gene has CDR1 MGHDK and CDR2 SYGVNS. The CDR3 covers 15 residues. The V and J ends lost 5 bases and 5 bases respectively, with 19 bases between them.

The gene calls are TRBV5-1 and TRBJ2-7; possibly TRBD1 or TRBD2 for D (5 bases each). The length of the CDR3 is 15 residues. V was pared by 4 bases and J by 0 bases, with 14 bases between. The germline CDR1 and CDR2 sequences are SGHRS and YFSETQ. In DNA, the CDR3 is TGCGCCAGCAGCCACTCGGGACGGATCTCCTACGAGCAGTACTTC. Protein: CASSHSGRISYEQYF.

The chain employs TRBV13 and TRBJ1-1; D gene uncertain. The CDR3 spans 13 residues. Germline V lookup: CDR1 PRHDT, CDR2 FYEKMQ (reference sequence). Trimming cost V 6 bases and J 8 bases, with 16 bases left between them. CDR3 DNA sequence: TGTGCCAGCAGTGAAACAGACCGGGCGGAAGCTTTCTTT. Residues: CASSETDRAEAFF. Supplemented by reference TRBV13 and TRBJ1-1, the full variable domain reads AAGVIQSPRHLIKEKRETATLKCYPIPRHDTVYWYQQGPGQDPQFLISFYEKMQSDKGSIPDRFSAQQFSDYHSELNMSSLELGDSALYFCASSETDRAEAFFGQGTRLTVV.

This clone was seen a few times. The chain combines TRBV9 with TRBJ2-3; TRBD2 is a possible D gene (6 bases). The length of the CDR3 is 16 residues. Trimming took 4 bases from V and 0 from J, leaving 15 bases between them. CDR1 is SGDLS, CDR2 YYNGEE, per germline. The DNA for the CDR3 is TGTGCCAGCAGCCCCATAGCGGTAACTAGCACAGATACGCAGTATTTT. Its protein product is CASSPIAVTSTDTQYF.

CDR3 nucleotide sequence: TGTGCCAGCAGCTTGGATTGGGGAACCGGGGAGCTGTTTTTT. Protein: CASSLDWGTGELFF. The chain is built from TRBV5-6 and TRBJ2-2, with D unclear. Trimming removed 0 bases from V and 5 bases from J, with 8 bases in between. Germline V gene lookup returns CDR1 SGHDT and CDR2 YYEEEE. The CDR3 consists of 14 residues.

The chain employs TRBV19 and TRBJ2-1, with 11 bases aligning to TRBD2. CDR1 is LNHDA, CDR2 SQIVND, per germline (reference sequence). This CDR3 spans 15 amino acids. The V gene end was trimmed by 7 bases and the J gene end by 4 bases; junction bases not matched to a gene: 6. The CDR3 sequence: CASKGGTSGYNEQFF. The CDR3 bases are TGTGCCAGTAAAGGGGGGACTAGCGGTTACAATGAGCAGTTCTTC.

The chain has TRBV6-1 and TRBJ2-2, with 7 bases aligning to TRBD1. Germline CDR1 MNHNS, CDR2 SASEGT. The CDR3 length is 15 residues. J lost 6 bases, V lost 2 bases, and 6 bases had no gene match. CDR3 amino acids: CASSETRGGSGELFF. The CDR3 nucleotides read TGTGCCAGCAGTGAAACTAGAGGGGGCTCCGGGGAGCTGTTTTTT.

The sample holds a few counts of this clone. The chain recombines TRBV9 with TRBJ1-1; TRBD1 agrees at 11 bases. The germline V gene encodes CDR1 SGDLS and CDR2 YYNGEE. The V gene end was trimmed by 3 bases and the J gene end by 5 bases; junction bases not matched to a gene: 3. CDR3 length equals 14 residues. This CDR3 reads CASSDGTGGTEAFF. The CDR3 DNA reads as TGTGCCAGCAGCGATGGGACAGGGGGAACTGAAGCTTTCTTT.

The chain couples TRBV6-5 to TRBJ1-1; D remains unclear. Looked up from germline, CDR1 is MNHEY and CDR2 is SVGAGI. CDR3 length: 13 residues. Trimming stripped 4 bases from V and 2 bases from J, with 8 bases between. CDR3 sequence: CASSLQLNTEAFF. Here the CDR3 DNA reads TGTGCCAGCAGTTTACAGCTTAACACTGAAGCTTTCTTT.

This clone was seen many times. The chain links TRBV10-1 to TRBJ2-2; the D is unclear. Trimming stripped 0 bases from V and 3 bases from J, with 2 bases between. The germline CDR1 and CDR2 sequences are WNHNN and SYGVQD (reference sequence). The CDR3 extends over 13 amino acids. The CDR3 loop is CASSESDTGELFF. CDR3 DNA: TGCGCCAGCAGTGAGTCGGACACCGGGGAGCTGTTTTTT.

This clone was picked up many times. The chain joins TRBV4-1 to TRBJ2-1; D might be TRBD2 (5 bases). The CDR3 covers 13 residues. The V end lost 4 bases, the J end lost 9 bases, and 13 bases lay between the germline ends. The germline gives CDR1 MGHRA, CDR2 YSYEKL. This CDR3 reads CASSLLVRGEQFF. CDR3 nucleotide sequence: TGCGCCAGCAGCCTTCTAGTTCGGGGTGAGCAGTTCTTC.

The chain recombines TRBV5-6 with TRBJ2-5; D perhaps matches TRBD2 (6 bases). The germline CDR1 and CDR2 sequences are SGHDT and YYEEEE. The ends were cut back, 6 bases at V and 1 base at J, with 19 bases in the middle. The CDR3 totals 16 residues. The CDR3 DNA reads TGTGCCAGCACCCGAGGGGACTTTAGAATCCAAGAGACCCAGTACTTC. Amino acids: CASTRGDFRIQETQYF.

V gene TRBV5-6 combines with J gene TRBJ2-2; D perhaps matches TRBD1 (5 bases). V was trimmed by 4 bases and J by 6 bases, leaving 10 bases between them. Per germline, CDR1 SGHDT and CDR2 YYEEEE. This CDR3 spans 13 amino acids. The CDR3 nucleotides are TGTGCCAGCAGCCCCGCCAGGGCCGGGGAGCTGTTTTTT. Translated: CASSPARAGELFF.